This T cell receptor (beta chain) was profiled in a study of early T cells in non-severe SARS-CoV-2 infection. Unique molecular identifiers were affixed to single, distinct cDNA molecules. One entry per CDR3 protein, called by TCRdb with MiXCR from the 5' RACE reads. The sample has over 45,000 distinct CDR3 sequences; less than 15% are singletons. The CDR3 runs to 13 residues. Trimming cost V 5 bases and J 3 bases, with 8 bases left between them. Germline V gives CDR1 SGHTA, CDR2 FQGTGA. The sequences come from whole blood, collected at baseline. The clonotype originates from an adult who was a healthcare worker with PCR-confirmed SARS-CoV-2 infection or an uninfected control (not recorded which). The chain uses TRBV7-3 and TRBJ2-1; no firm D call. CDR3 sequence (DNA): TGTGCCAGCAGCCGAGCTAACTACAATGAGCAGTTCTTC. Its protein is CASSRANYNEQFF.